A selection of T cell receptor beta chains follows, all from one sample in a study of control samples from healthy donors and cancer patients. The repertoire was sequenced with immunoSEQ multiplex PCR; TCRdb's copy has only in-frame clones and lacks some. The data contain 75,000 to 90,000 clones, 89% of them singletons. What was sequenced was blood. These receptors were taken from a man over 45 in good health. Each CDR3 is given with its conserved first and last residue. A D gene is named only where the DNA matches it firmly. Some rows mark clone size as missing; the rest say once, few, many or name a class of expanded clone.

CASSPDTGGLNYEQYF	TGTGCCAGCTCACCCGACACAGGGGGCCTTAACTACGAGCAGTACTTC	TRBD1	TRBJ2-7	-	TRBV27
CASSPLGPRGEQYF	TGTGCCAGCAGCCCTTTGGGCCCAAGAGGCGAGCAGTACTTC	-	TRBJ2-7	-	TRBV7-6
CASSQDYWFGDEHSGNTIYF	TGCGCCAGCAGCCAAGACTATTGGTTCGGCGACGAACACTCTGGAAACACCATATATTTT	-	TRBJ1-3	-	TRBV4-1
CATQGGLGSYNSPLHF	TGTGCCACGCAGGGGGGGTTGGGGTCCTATAATTCACCCCTCCACTTT	TRBD1	TRBJ1-6	-	TRBV11-2
CASSSGTSGGLYNEQFF	TGTGCCAGCAGTTCCGGGACTAGCGGGGGGTTGTACAATGAGCAGTTCTTC	TRBD2	TRBJ2-1	-	TRBV27
CASSIAQGLDGYTF	TGTGCCAGTAGTATAGCCCAGGGTCTGGATGGCTACACCTTC	-	TRBJ1-2	-	TRBV19
CASSLGGIRTGYNSPLHF	TGCGCCAGCAGCTTGGGTGGGATCCGGACAGGCTATAATTCACCCCTCCACTTT	TRBD1	TRBJ1-6	few	TRBV5-1
CASSQVTGRGFEAFF	TGTGCCAGCAGCCAAGTGACCGGGAGGGGCTTTGAAGCTTTCTTT	-	TRBJ1-1	-	TRBV3-1/TRBV3-2
CASEPGLAGADTQYF	TGTGCCAGCGAACCGGGACTAGCGGGAGCAGATACGCAGTATTTT	TRBD2	TRBJ2-3	-	TRBV7-2
CASGGGLISGNTIYF	TGTGCTAGTGGTGGCGGGTTGATCTCTGGAAACACCATATATTTT	-	TRBJ1-3	-	TRBV12-5
CSVSGGTEAFF	TGCAGCGTTTCCGGGGGCACTGAAGCTTTCTTT	-	TRBJ1-1	-	TRBV29-1
CASSANGILSTDTQYF	TGTGCCAGCAGCGCTAACGGGATTCTCAGCACAGATACGCAGTATTTT	-	TRBJ2-3	-	TRBV7-2
CASSLGTGGNTEAFF	TGCGCCAGCAGCTTGGGGACAGGGGGGAACACTGAAGCTTTCTTT	TRBD1	TRBJ1-1	-	TRBV5-1
CASSPDVNTEAFF	TGTGCCAGCAGCCCGGACGTGAACACTGAAGCTTTCTTT	-	TRBJ1-1	-	TRBV7-3
CASSYPSGGGNEQFF	TGTGCCAGCAGCTACCCTAGCGGGGGGGGGAATGAGCAGTTCTTC	TRBD2	TRBJ2-1	-	TRBV5-6
CASSPLPGTSGGALPYEQYF	TGTGCCAGCTCACCACTTCCCGGGACTAGCGGGGGGGCGCTTCCCTACGAGCAGTACTTC	TRBD2	TRBJ2-7	-	TRBV18
CAWGRGGNTEAFF	TGTGCCTGGGGACGGGGGGGGAACACTGAAGCTTTCTTT	-	TRBJ1-1	-	TRBV30
CASSLVGEETQYF	TGTGCCAGCAGCTTGGTGGGGGAAGAGACCCAGTACTTC	-	TRBJ2-5	once	TRBV5-6
CAWSGLHYGYTF	TGTGCCTGGTCAGGGCTGCACTATGGCTACACCTTC	-	TRBJ1-2	-	TRBV30
CASSLGLAGGETQYF	TGTGCCAGCAGCTTGGGACTAGCGGGAGGAGAGACCCAGTACTTC	TRBD2	TRBJ2-5	-	TRBV7-2
CASSLVVGGGTGSYEQYF	TGTGCCAGCAGCTTAGTCGTAGGTGGAGGGACAGGCTCCTACGAGCAGTACTTC	TRBD1	TRBJ2-7	once	TRBV7-2
CASREDRIGGYTF	TGTGCCAGCAGGGAGGACAGAATCGGGGGCTACACCTTC	-	TRBJ1-2	-	TRBV25-1
CASSRTGSNTEAFF	TGCGCCAGCAGCCGAACAGGCTCGAACACTGAAGCTTTCTTT	-	TRBJ1-1	-	TRBV5-1
CASSEWDFSNQPQHF	TGTGCCAGCAGTGAATGGGACTTTAGCAATCAGCCCCAGCATTTT	-	TRBJ1-5	once	TRBV2
CSAESGGRETQYF	TGCAGCGCAGAATCAGGGGGCCGGGAGACCCAGTACTTC	TRBD1	TRBJ2-5	-	TRBV29-1
CASSPGTVTDTQYF	TGTGCCAGCAGCCCCGGGACGGTTACAGATACGCAGTATTTT	-	TRBJ2-3	-	TRBV7-2
CASRPGTNTGELFF	TGTGCCAGCAGGCCGGGTACGAACACCGGGGAGCTGTTTTTT	-	TRBJ2-2	-	TRBV25-1
CASSPAGYKFGQYF	TGTGCCAGCTCACCTGCGGGGTATAAATTCGGGCAGTACTTC	-	TRBJ2-7	once	TRBV18
CASSRQAQAITNTEAFF	TGTGCCAGCAGCCGACAAGCACAGGCCATTACGAACACTGAAGCTTTCTTT	-	TRBJ1-1	-	TRBV2
CASSVQRGVSYNEQFF	TGCGCCAGCAGTGTCCAGCGGGGGGTCTCCTACAATGAGCAGTTCTTC	TRBD2	TRBJ2-1	-	TRBV10-1
CASSPIRGDSPLHF	TGTGCCAGCAGCCCCATCCGAGGAGATTCACCCCTCCACTTT	-	TRBJ1-6	-	TRBV7-8
CASSSSGVRETQYF	TGCGCCAGCAGCTCAAGCGGGGTCCGAGAGACCCAGTACTTC	TRBD2	TRBJ2-5	-	TRBV5-1
CASSVGQMNTEAFF	TGTGCCAGCAGCGTAGGACAGATGAACACTGAAGCTTTCTTT	-	TRBJ1-1	-	TRBV5-4
CASSLRTTSGGAYEQFF	TGTGCCAGCAGCTTACGGACCACTAGCGGGGGGGCCTATGAGCAGTTCTTC	TRBD2	TRBJ2-1	-	TRBV5-6
CASSLSRLNTEAFF	TGTGCCAGCAGCTTATCACGGCTGAACACTGAAGCTTTCTTT	-	TRBJ1-1	few	TRBV7-9
CASSPLGQYRGKAYGYTF	TGTGCCAGCAGCCCCTTAGGCCAATACAGGGGGAAGGCCTATGGCTACACCTTC	TRBD1	TRBJ1-2	-	TRBV7-9
CASSFIGGRYYEQYF	TGTGCCAGCAGCTTTATTGGCGGACGGTATTACGAGCAGTACTTC	-	TRBJ2-7	-	TRBV13
CSVENLGGGEQFF	TGCAGCGTTGAAAATCTGGGGGGCGGTGAGCAGTTCTTC	-	TRBJ2-1	-	TRBV29-1
CASSQGGYNEQFF	TGTGCCAGCAGCCAGGGGGGATACAATGAGCAGTTCTTC	-	TRBJ2-1	-	TRBV6-5
CSVGNKNIQYF	TGCAGCGTCGGGAATAAAAACATTCAGTACTTC	-	TRBJ2-4	-	TRBV29-1
CASSRGISTDTQYF	TGTGCCAGCAGCCGGGGAATCTCCACAGATACGCAGTATTTT	-	TRBJ2-3	once	TRBV13
CASSLTRDREYEQYF	TGTGCCAGCAGCTTAACCCGGGACAGAGAGTACGAGCAGTACTTC	TRBD1	TRBJ2-7	-	TRBV7-9
CASSPGDGGNTIYF	TGTGCCAGCAGCCCAGGGGACGGTGGAAACACCATATATTTT	-	TRBJ1-3	-	TRBV4-2
CAWILLGSYTF	TGTGCCTGGATCTTGTTGGGGAGCTACACCTTC	-	TRBJ1-2	-	TRBV30
CASSHRDRVAYGYTF	TGTGCCAGCAGCCACCGGGACAGGGTGGCCTATGGCTATACCTTC	TRBD1	TRBJ1-2	-	TRBV3-1/TRBV3-2
CASSLVRAPYEQYF	TGTGCCAGCAGCTTGGTCAGGGCTCCCTACGAGCAGTACTTC	-	TRBJ2-7	-	TRBV7-8
CASSLLGGLTEAFF	TGTGCCAGCAGCTTGTTGGGGGGACTCACTGAAGCTTTCTTT	-	TRBJ1-1	-	TRBV5-4
CASIPRRDAETQYF	TGTGCCAGCATCCCACGTCGGGACGCTGAGACCCAGTACTTC	-	TRBJ2-5	-	TRBV7-2
CASSNRDRNTEAFF	TGTGCCAGCAGCAACCGGGACAGAAACACTGAAGCTTTCTTT	TRBD1	TRBJ1-1	-	TRBV11-2
CASSLSKGSGYGEQYF	TGTGCCAGCAGTTTATCAAAGGGGAGCGGATATGGCGAGCAGTACTTC	-	TRBJ2-7	-	TRBV27
CASSPDRASEAFF	TGTGCCAGCAGCCCAGACAGGGCATCCGAAGCTTTCTTT	TRBD1	TRBJ1-1	once	TRBV3-1/TRBV3-2
CASSPRQAGGLETQYF	TGTGCCAGCTCACCTAGACAAGCGGGGGGATTGGAGACCCAGTACTTC	TRBD2	TRBJ2-5	-	TRBV18
CASSLLQAISYNEQFF	TGTGCCAGCAGCTTATTGCAGGCCATCTCCTACAATGAGCAGTTCTTC	-	TRBJ2-1	-	TRBV5-5
CASSPRLAGWQYF	TGTGCCAGCAGCCCACGACTAGCGGGGTGGCAGTACTTC	TRBD2	TRBJ2-7	once	TRBV9
CASAPANYGYTF	TGTGCCAGTGCCCCGGCTAACTATGGCTACACCTTC	-	TRBJ1-2	few	TRBV5-6
CAIRGSSGNTIYF	TGTGCCATCAGGGGGAGCTCTGGAAACACCATATATTTT	-	TRBJ1-3	-	TRBV10-3
CASSSGGLAGSYEQYF	TGTGCCAGCAGCTCCGGGGGGTTAGCGGGATCCTACGAGCAGTACTTC	TRBD2	TRBJ2-7	-	TRBV7-8
CSVEAFTPRGHTEAFF	TGCAGCGTTGAAGCGTTCACCCCGCGGGGTCACACTGAAGCTTTCTTT	-	TRBJ1-1	-	TRBV29-1
CASSQDLRGDNEQYF	TGTGCCAGCAGCCAAGATCTCAGGGGGGACAACGAGCAGTACTTC	-	TRBJ2-7	-	TRBV4-2